Sequencing of this T cell receptor (beta chain) was carried out in a study of breast tumors, draining lymph nodes, adjacent tissues. One entry per CDR3 protein results from TCRdb running MiXCR on the multiplex PCR reads. Altogether approximately 52,000 distinct CDR3 sequences are present, 42% being singletons, with the ten largest covering roughly 10%. The CDR3 runs 17 residues. Per germline, CDR1 SGHRS and CDR2 YFSETQ. The V and J ends lost 0 bases and 4 bases respectively, with 18 bases between them. This clonotype was detected many times. The V gene is TRBV5-1, the J gene TRBJ2-3, with D possibly being TRBD2 (6 bases). The clonotype originates from a female donor with breast cancer. Some clones in this sample may be carry-over from other donors' samples. Input material: breast tumor tissue. The CDR3 DNA is TGCGCCAGCAGCTTGGGGGCTGCGGGATTCGGAGCAGATACGCAGTATTTT. Its translation: CASSLGAAGFGADTQYF.